This T cell receptor (beta chain) was identified during a study of T-cell reconstitution after alpha-beta-depleted transplantation in children. The TCRbeta library was prepared with unique molecular identifiers. A single record per CDR3 protein comes from TCRdb applying MiXCR to the PCR reads. The sample carries 360,000 or so distinct CDR3 sequences, 20% recorded once. Per germline, CDR1 MDHEN and CDR2 SYDVKM. This CDR3 is 17 amino acids long. J lost 6 bases, V lost 2 bases, and 8 bases had no gene match. This clonotype was detected only a few times. The sample was PBMCs from the stem cell graft donor, taken from the stem cell graft. V gene TRBV28 combines with J gene TRBJ2-3, with 13 bases lining up with TRBD2. The sequence was collected from a human donor who donated a stem cell graft to a child with acute myeloid leukemia. The CDR3: CASSLPGTSGALDTQYF. The CDR3 coding sequence is TGTGCCAGCAGTTTACCTGGGACTAGCGGGGCCCTGGATACGCAGTATTTT.